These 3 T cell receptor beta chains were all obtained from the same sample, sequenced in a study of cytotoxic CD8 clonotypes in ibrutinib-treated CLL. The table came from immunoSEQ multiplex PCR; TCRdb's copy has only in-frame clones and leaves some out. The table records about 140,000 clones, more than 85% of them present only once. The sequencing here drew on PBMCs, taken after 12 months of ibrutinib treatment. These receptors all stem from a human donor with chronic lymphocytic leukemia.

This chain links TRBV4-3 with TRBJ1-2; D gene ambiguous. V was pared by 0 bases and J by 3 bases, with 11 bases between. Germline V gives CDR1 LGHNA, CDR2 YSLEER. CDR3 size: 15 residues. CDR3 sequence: CASSQDGGADYGYTF. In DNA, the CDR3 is TGCGCCAGCAGCCAAGATGGAGGAGCCGACTATGGCTACACCTTC.

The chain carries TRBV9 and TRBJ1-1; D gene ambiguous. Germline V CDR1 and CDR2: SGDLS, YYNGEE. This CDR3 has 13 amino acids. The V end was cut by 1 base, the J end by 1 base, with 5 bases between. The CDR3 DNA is TGTGCCAGCAGCGTAAGCGGGAACACTGAAGCTTTCTTT. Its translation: CASSVSGNTEAFF.

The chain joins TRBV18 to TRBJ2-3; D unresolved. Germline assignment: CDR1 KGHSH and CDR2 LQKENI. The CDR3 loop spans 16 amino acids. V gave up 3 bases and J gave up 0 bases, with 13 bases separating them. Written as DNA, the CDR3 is TGTGCCAGCTCACCCCGTAGGGAATCTAGCACAGATACGCAGTATTTT. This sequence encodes CASSPRRESSTDTQYF.